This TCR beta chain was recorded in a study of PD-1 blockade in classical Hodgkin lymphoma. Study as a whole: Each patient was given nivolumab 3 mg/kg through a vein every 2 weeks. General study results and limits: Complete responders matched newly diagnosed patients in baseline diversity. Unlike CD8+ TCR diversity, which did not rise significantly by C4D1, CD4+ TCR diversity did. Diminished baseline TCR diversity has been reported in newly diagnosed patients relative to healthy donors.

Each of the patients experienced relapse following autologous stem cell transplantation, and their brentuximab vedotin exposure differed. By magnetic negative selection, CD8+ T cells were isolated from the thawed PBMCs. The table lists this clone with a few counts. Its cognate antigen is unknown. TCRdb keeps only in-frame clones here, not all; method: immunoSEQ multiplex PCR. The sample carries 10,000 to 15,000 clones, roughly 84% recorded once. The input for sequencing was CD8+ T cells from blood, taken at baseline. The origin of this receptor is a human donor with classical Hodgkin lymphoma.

The DNA of the CDR3 is TGCGCCAGCAGCCCACAGGGAGGATATGGCTACACCTTC. Protein: CASSPQGGYGYTF. J is TRBJ1-2 and V is TRBV4-3; D may be TRBD1 (6 bases). The V end lost 4 bases, the J end lost 5 bases, and 11 bases lay between the germline ends. Germline loops: CDR1 LGHNA, CDR2 YSLEER. CDR3 length: 13 amino acids.